Below are 14 T cell receptor beta chains sequenced from a single sample in a study of blood T cells in healthy people across ages. The authors ran a second PCR of roughly 6 to 12 cycles using a sample-barcoded 5' primer and a J-beta primer mix. A single record per CDR3 protein comes from TCRdb applying MiXCR to the 5' RACE reads. This sample has approximately 2,000,000 distinct CDR3 sequences, with more than 35% found just once. Input material: blood. These receptors were taken from a human donor in good health.

The rearrangement links TRBV28 to TRBJ2-7; either TRBD1 or TRBD2 may supply D (5 bases each). From germline, CDR1 is MDHEN and CDR2 SYDVKM. The CDR3 contains 15 residues. V dropped 6 bases and J dropped 1 base, with 16 bases sitting between them. CDR3 DNA: TGTGCCAGCAGCACCGGGACCGTCCTTTCCTACGAGCAGTACTTC. Protein product: CASSTGTVLSYEQYF.

This clonotype has more than one count but fewer than ten. DNA of the CDR3: TGTGCCAGCAGTGAAGAGGGTAACACTGAAGCTTTCTTT. This codes for CASSEEGNTEAFF. The chain employs TRBV2 and TRBJ1-1, with no clear D. V was clipped by 1 base and J by 2 bases, with 5 bases between them. The germline gives CDR1 SNHLY, CDR2 FYNNEI. The CDR3 extends over 13 amino acids.

CDR3 nucleotide sequence: TGCAGGGCCGGATCCACCTACGAGCAGTACTTC. Its protein product is CRAGSTYEQYF. J is TRBJ2-7 and V is TRBV20-1; D uncertain. Germline V CDR1 and CDR2: DFQATT, SNEGSKA (reference sequence). This CDR3 is built from 11 residues.

This chain joins TRBV28 and TRBJ1-5; 10 nucleotides match TRBD1. CDR3 length equals 17 residues. V lost 5 bases to trimming and J lost 4 bases; unmatched junction nucleotides: 11. CDR1 and CDR2 from the germline V gene are MDHEN and SYDVKM. CDR3 in DNA: TGTGCCAGCAGTCCCCCCAGGTGGGACAGGGGAAATCAGCCCCAGCATTTT. Translated, it gives CASSPPRWDRGNQPQHF.

The V and J genes are TRBV5-5 and TRBJ2-7; D unclear. CDR1 and CDR2 from the germline V gene are SGHKS and YYEKEE (reference sequence). CDR3 length: 17 residues. V gave up 2 bases and J gave up 3 bases, with 21 bases separating them. The CDR3 reads CASSLKGRAEILYEQYF. The CDR3, as DNA: TGTGCCAGCAGCTTAAAGGGCCGTGCAGAGATTCTCTACGAGCAGTACTTC.

This clonotype was seen more than once but under ten times. The rearrangement links TRBV21-1 to TRBJ2-1; TRBD1 is taken as the D call from the table, unchecked against the DNA. TRBV21-1 is a recognized pseudogene. The CDR3 loop spans 15 amino acids. CDR3 sequence reads: CASTRPGPCCNEQFF. The CDR3 region has the DNA TGTGCCAGCACCAGACCGGGACCGTGCTGTAATGAGCAGTTCTTC.

Here the CDR3 reads CATSDGDSDYGYTF. The CDR3 DNA is TGTGCCACCAGTGATGGGGACAGCGACTATGGCTACACCTTC. V usage is TRBV24-1 and J usage is TRBJ1-2; 7 nucleotides match TRBD1. The V segment lost 3 bases and the J segment 3 bases; nucleotides outside the gene matches: 3. The germline CDR1 and CDR2 sequences are KGHDR and SFDVKD. There are 14 residues in the CDR3.

The chain couples TRBV4-2 to TRBJ1-4; D is perhaps TRBD1 (5 bases). The CDR3 loop spans 15 amino acids. V was pared by 1 base and J by 1 base, with 7 bases between. Germline V gene lookup returns CDR1 LGHNA and CDR2 YNFKEQ. CDR3 amino acids: CASSQGGRTNEKLFF. The CDR3 nucleotides read TGTGCCAGCAGCCAAGGGGGCAGAACTAATGAAAAACTGTTTTTT.

The genes are TRBV4-1 and TRBJ2-1, with TRBD2 identical over 8 bases. CDR3 size: 15 residues. V lost 1 base and J lost 8; bases outside the gene matches: 7. Germline values: CDR1 MGHRA, CDR2 YSYEKL. In nucleotides, the CDR3 is TGCGCCAGCAGCCAAGTAGCGGGGACCGACGATGAGCAGTTCTTC. This translates into CASSQVAGTDDEQFF.

The CDR3 nucleotides read TGTGCCATCAGTGAAAGCGGGGGGGCCGTCTACAATGAGCAGTACTTC. Its translation is CAISESGGAVYNEQYF. V usage is TRBV10-3 and J usage is TRBJ2-1; 10 bases fit TRBD2. The J call is doubtful: the DNA matches TRBJ2-7 better. This CDR3 spans 16 amino acids. CDR1 and CDR2 from the germline V gene are ENHRY and SYGVKD.

This clonotype has more than one count but fewer than ten. The chain links TRBV5-6 to TRBJ1-1; D unresolved. Germline V gene sequence: CDR1 SGHDT, CDR2 YYEEEE. This CDR3 is built from 14 residues. Deletions cut 2 bases from V and 6 bases from J, with 14 bases between. The CDR3 loop is CASSLDWRRSEAFF. The CDR3 coding sequence is TGTGCCAGCAGCTTAGATTGGCGACGCTCTGAAGCTTTCTTT.

This clonotype has a handful of counts. The chain links TRBV2 to TRBJ2-1; 8 bases are a match to TRBD1. V shed 5 bases, J shed 8 bases, and the junction held 8 bases outside the gene matches. The CDR3 is 14 residues long. The germline V gene has CDR1 SNHLY and CDR2 FYNNEI. The CDR3 region is CASSRTGSLDEQFF. DNA for the CDR3: TGTGCCAGCAGTCGGACAGGGAGTTTGGATGAGCAGTTCTTC.

This chain joins TRBV6-2 or TRBV6-3 and TRBJ2-7, with 11 positions matching TRBD2. CDR1 and CDR2 (germline): MNHEY, SVGEGT. This CDR3 region has 16 residues. J lost 4 bases, V lost 2 bases, and 7 bases had no gene match. CDR3 sequence reads: CASSYSEASGRYEQYF. Written as DNA, the CDR3 is TGTGCCAGCAGTTACAGTGAGGCTAGCGGGAGGTACGAGCAGTACTTC.

The CDR3 DNA reads TGTGCCAGCAGATCCCTATCTGTAGTCCTGGAGCAGTACTTC. Translated: CASRSLSVVLEQYF. V is TRBV27 and J is TRBJ2-5, with unresolved D. The V end was cut by 6 bases, the J end by 11 bases, with 22 bases between. The CDR3 has 14 amino acids. The germline gives CDR1 MNHEY, CDR2 SMNVEV (reference sequence).